Shown below are 8 T cell receptor beta chains from a single sample sequenced in a study of shared clonotypes between healthy human individuals. Generated by immunoSEQ multiplex PCR, the TCRdb table keeps only in-frame clones and is missing some. In the table there are around 2.5 million clones, 90% to 95% of which are singletons. Sequenced material: naive CD4+ T cells from PBMCs. The subset is: CD45RA+ positively selected. The receptor set was obtained from a man aged 18 to 35 in good health. Some clones in this sample may be carry-over from other donors' samples.

A remark on this clone: This sample includes further DNA sequences coding for the same CDR3. This sequence joins TRBV5-1 and TRBJ2-2; 7 positions match TRBD1. Unmatched junction bases numbered 5, after V lost 4 bases and J lost 2 bases. CDR3 size: 15 residues. Germline-derived CDR1 and CDR2 are SGHRS and YFSETQ. CDR3 amino acids: CASSQGQPNTGELFF. The CDR3 nucleotides read TGCGCCAGCAGCCAGGGACAGCCCAACACCGGGGAGCTGTTTTTT.

This chain links TRBV28 with TRBJ1-5, with D hard to call. The V gene lost 6 bases and the J gene lost 0 bases, with 24 bases spanning the gap. The CDR3 sequence is 19 residues long. In germline, CDR1 is MDHEN, CDR2 SYDVKM. CDR3 residues: CASSPPGRSRKNSNQPQHF. The DNA for the CDR3 is TGTGCCAGCAGCCCCCCGGGTCGGTCGAGAAAGAATAGCAATCAGCCCCAGCATTTT.

The chain recombines TRBV29-1 with TRBJ2-1; 8 bases are a match to TRBD2. J was trimmed by 4 bases and V by 4 bases; bases with no gene match: 3. The CDR3 contains 13 residues. Germline V lookup: CDR1 SQVTM, CDR2 ANQGSEA. CDR3 protein: CSVGQRGYNEQFF. CDR3 sequence (DNA): TGCAGCGTTGGACAGCGGGGGTACAATGAGCAGTTCTTC.

The V call is TRBV5-1, the J call TRBJ1-1; perhaps TRBD1 as D (5 bases). The length of the CDR3 is 16 residues. Trimming left V 2 bases short and J 1 base short, with 15 bases between. The germline CDR1 and CDR2 sequences are SGHRS and YFSETQ. CDR3 loop: CASSFGDQGRNTEAFF. Here the CDR3 DNA reads TGCGCCAGCAGCTTTGGGGACCAGGGTCGGAACACTGAAGCTTTCTTT.

Comment on this clone: Other DNA sequences in this specimen translate into the identical CDR3. The chain links TRBV2 to TRBJ2-5, with TRBD2 as a possible D gene (5 bases). CDR3 length: 12 residues. Looked up from germline, CDR1 is SNHLY and CDR2 is FYNNEI. Trimming left V 6 bases short and J 2 bases short, with 7 bases between. CDR3 sequence (DNA): TGTGCCAGCAGGGGAGATCAAGAGACCCAGTACTTC. This codes for CASRGDQETQYF.

On this clone: Other DNA sequences in the sample encode the same CDR3. This chain links TRBV28 with TRBJ2-7; D remains unclear. The germline V and J ends were trimmed by 6 bases and 1 base, with 10 bases remaining between them. CDR3 length: 13 residues. Germline V gene lookup returns CDR1 MDHEN and CDR2 SYDVKM. In DNA, the CDR3 is TGTGCCAGCAGCTTGGGCCCGTCCTACGAGCAGTACTTC. Protein product: CASSLGPSYEQYF.

V gene TRBV27 combines with J gene TRBJ1-4; tentative D call: TRBD1 (5 bases). The V and J ends lost 2 bases and 10 bases respectively, with 14 bases between them. The CDR3 is made up of 14 amino acids. The germline V gene has CDR1 MNHEY and CDR2 SMNVEV (reference sequence). CDR3: CASSLGADSPKLFF. For the CDR3, the DNA is TGTGCCAGCAGTTTAGGGGCCGACAGTCCAAAACTGTTTTTT.

This clone occurred a few times. The chain links TRBV7-3 to TRBJ1-1, with D possibly TRBD1 on 5 matching bases. The CDR3 has 14 residues. Looked up from germline, CDR1 is SGHTA and CDR2 is FQGTGA. The V end was cut by 5 bases, the J end by 1 base, with 11 bases between. The CDR3 spells CASSPGRTNTEAFF. As DNA, the CDR3 is TGTGCCAGCAGCCCGGGACGGACGAACACTGAAGCTTTCTTT.